This T cell receptor (beta chain) was observed in a study of cytomegalovirus exposure and HLA in healthy donors. CDR3 length: 17 amino acids. Germline CDR1 and CDR2: MNHEY and SMNVEV (reference sequence). Trimming stripped 0 bases from V and 2 bases from J, with 16 bases between. On this clone itself: What it binds is unknown.

The PCR contained 60 Vbeta and 13 Jbeta primers. Sequencing was performed with immunoSEQ multiplex PCR; in TCRdb, only in-frame clones are kept and a portion is missing. The sample yields 150,000 to 200,000 clones, approximately 80% seen once. At the time of sampling, donors were nominally healthy, though unrecorded immune exposures were likely. Notes on the study in general: A missense DCLRE1C variant was associated with V- and J-gene trimming of TCR beta chains in a later analysis, and an independent cohort replicated the association. CMV serostatus alone was available as immune exposure information. The authors assumed roughly uniform sequencing depth across donors for presence/absence analyses.

The specimen was PBMCs. The receptor comes from a girl aged 2 to 9 in good health and CMV-seropositive. The rearrangement links TRBV27 to TRBJ2-5; tentative D call: TRBD1 (6 bases). CDR3 nucleotide sequence: TGTGCCAGCAGTTTATCGATGAGGGGACACCTACAAGAGACCCAGTACTTC. This gives the protein CASSLSMRGHLQETQYF.